The rows below give T cell receptor beta chains drawn from one sample of a study of T-cell memory formation after mild COVID-19. TCRdb recomputed calls from the 5' RACE reads with MiXCR, one row per CDR3 protein. Among nearly 350,000 distinct CDR3 sequences listed, 10% to 15% were seen once. The sample taken for sequencing was PBMCs or a T cell subset sorted from them (not recorded which). The receptors derive from a man aged 18 to 35 who had mild COVID-19 (a few samples of this study predate the infection). Cell type and time point are not known. Both conserved end residues are part of each CDR3. Fields, in order: D gene, V gene, clone size, J gene, CDR3 protein, CDR3 DNA. D genes are given only for firm matches. Size tells how often a clone was seen (once, few, many) or the class of an expanded clone, and some rows leave it out.

TRBD2	TRBV7-2	few	TRBJ2-2	CASGPLRGGNPGELFF	TGTGCCAGCGGACCATTGCGCGGGGGGAACCCCGGGGAGCTGTTTTTT
.	TRBV5-4	many	TRBJ2-2	CASSLAVPGELFF	TGTGCCAGCAGCTTGGCTGTCCCAGGGGAGCTGTTTTTT
TRBD1	TRBV12-3/TRBV12-4	few	TRBJ1-2	CASRPTGPGYTF	TGTGCCAGCAGGCCGACAGGGCCTGGCTACACCTTC
.	TRBV12-3/TRBV12-4	few	TRBJ1-3	CASREVGDTIYF	TGTGCCAGCAGGGAAGTTGGGGACACCATATATTTT
.	TRBV2	few	TRBJ1-5	CASRRAGSLDQPQHF	TGTGCCAGCAGACGCGCCGGGTCCCTGGATCAGCCCCAGCATTTT
TRBD2	TRBV20-1	few	TRBJ2-5	CSAPRLAGGLQETQYF	TGCAGTGCTCCCCGACTAGCGGGGGGTCTACAAGAGACCCAGTACTTC
TRBD2	TRBV20-1	few	TRBJ2-1	CSARDLSGLAGLEQFF	TGCAGTGCTAGAGATCTCAGCGGACTAGCGGGTCTTGAGCAGTTCTTC
TRBD1	TRBV15	.	TRBJ2-7	CATSPRSGGIYEQYF	TGTGCCACCAGCCCTCGGTCAGGGGGCATCTACGAGCAGTACTTC
TRBD1	TRBV2	few	TRBJ2-2	CASSAQGATNTGELFF	TGTGCCAGCAGTGCACAGGGGGCTACGAACACCGGGGAGCTGTTTTTT
.	TRBV6-1	few	TRBJ1-2	CASLTGTNYGYTF	TGTGCCAGTCTGACTGGGACTAACTATGGCTACACCTTC
.	TRBV7-8	few	TRBJ2-3	CASSLQRSTTDTQYF	TGTGCCAGCAGCTTACAGCGTAGTACCACAGATACGCAGTATTTT
.	TRBV7-2	few	TRBJ2-1	CASSLTPREINEQFF	TGTGCCAGCAGCTTAACACCTAGGGAGATCAATGAGCAGTTCTTC
.	TRBV28	few	TRBJ2-3	CASSGGAASTDTQYF	TGTGCCAGCAGTGGGGGGGCAGCGAGCACAGATACGCAGTATTTT
TRBD1	TRBV7-9	.	TRBJ2-5	CASSGQGTETQYF	TGTGCCAGCAGCGGACAGGGGACGGAGACCCAGTACTTC
.	TRBV3-1	.	TRBJ2-1	CASSPTWGRGYNEQFF	TGTGCCAGCAGCCCTACTTGGGGCCGGGGCTACAATGAGCAGTTCTTC
.	TRBV18	few	TRBJ1-1	CASSPPEGFAEAFF	TGTGCCAGCTCACCACCGGAGGGCTTCGCTGAAGCTTTCTTT
.	TRBV18	few	TRBJ1-5	CASSPQGKGSNQPQHF	TGTGCCAGCTCACCACAGGGGAAAGGGAGCAATCAGCCCCAGCATTTT